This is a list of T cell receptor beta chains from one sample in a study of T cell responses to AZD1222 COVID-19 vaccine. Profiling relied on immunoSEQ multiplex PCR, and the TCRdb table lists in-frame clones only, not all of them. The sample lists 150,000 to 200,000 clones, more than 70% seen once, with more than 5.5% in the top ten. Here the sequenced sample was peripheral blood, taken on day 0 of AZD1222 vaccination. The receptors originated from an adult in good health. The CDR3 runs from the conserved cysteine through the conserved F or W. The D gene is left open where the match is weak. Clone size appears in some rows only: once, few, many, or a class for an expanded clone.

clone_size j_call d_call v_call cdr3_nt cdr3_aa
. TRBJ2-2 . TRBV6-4 TGTGCCAGCAGTGGCTCCGGGACACTAGACACCGGGGAGCTGTTTTTT CASSGSGTLDTGELFF
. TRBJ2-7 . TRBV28 TGTGCCAGCAGTGTGTTAGGGTACGAGCAGTACTTC CASSVLGYEQYF
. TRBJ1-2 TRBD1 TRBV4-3 TGCGCCAGCAGCCAAGAGAGTTGGGGGACAGGGTATGGCTACACCTTC CASSQESWGTGYGYTF
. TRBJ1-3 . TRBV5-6 TGTGCCAGCAGCTTGGTCGGTATGGGGCAGGGGAGTGGAAACACCATATATTTT CASSLVGMGQGSGNTIYF
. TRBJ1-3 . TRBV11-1 TGTGCCAGCAGCCGCGGGACGTTCTCTGGAAACACCATATATTTT CASSRGTFSGNTIYF
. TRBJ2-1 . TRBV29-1 TGCAGCGTATCTAGCGCCAATGAGCAGTTCTTC CSVSSANEQFF
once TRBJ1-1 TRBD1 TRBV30 TGTGCCTGGAGTGGTGGGACAGTGAACACTGAAGCTTTCTTT CAWSGGTVNTEAFF
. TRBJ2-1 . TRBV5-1 TGCGCCAGCAGCTTGGTGGCGGAAACTTTCAATGAGCAGTTCTTC CASSLVAETFNEQFF
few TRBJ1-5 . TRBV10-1 TGCGCCAGCAGCCGCGACAGCGACAATCAGCCCCAGCATTTT CASSRDSDNQPQHF
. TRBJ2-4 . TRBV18 TGTGCCAGCTCACCACCTTCCGCTAAAGGCCCCCGAAACATTCAGTACTTC CASSPPSAKGPRNIQYF
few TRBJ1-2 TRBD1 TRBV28 TGTGCCAGCCTCAAGGGACAGGGGATTGATGGCTACACCTTC CASLKGQGIDGYTF
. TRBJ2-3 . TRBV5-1 TGCGCCAGCAGTGTCGGCCAGGGCGCAGATACGCAGTATTTT CASSVGQGADTQYF
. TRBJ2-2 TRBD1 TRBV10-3 TGTGCCATCAGTGATTGGACAGGGGACAACACCGGGGAGCTGTTTTTT CAISDWTGDNTGELFF
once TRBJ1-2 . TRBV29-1 TGCAGCGTGGACAGCTATGGCTACACCTTC CSVDSYGYTF
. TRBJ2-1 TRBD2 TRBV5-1 TGCGCCAGCAGGCCGGGACTAGCGGGGCATGAGCAGTTCTTC CASRPGLAGHEQFF
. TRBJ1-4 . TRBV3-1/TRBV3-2 TGTGCCAGCAGCCACGCTCAGATCTATAATGAAAAACTGTTTTTT CASSHAQIYNEKLFF
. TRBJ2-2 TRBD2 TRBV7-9 TGTGCCAGCAGCTTAGGCGGGGGGTCGCTGAACACCGGGGAGCTGTTTTTT CASSLGGGSLNTGELFF
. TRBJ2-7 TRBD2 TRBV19 TGTGCCAGTAGACCAGCGGGAGGGCCTTTTTACGAGCAGTACTTC CASRPAGGPFYEQYF
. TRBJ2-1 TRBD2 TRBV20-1 TGCAGCTGCGGGGGGGCGAATGAGCAGTTCTTC CSCGGANEQFF
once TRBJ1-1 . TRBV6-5 TGTGCCAGCAGGCCTACAGGGATCACTGAAGCTTTCTTT CASRPTGITEAFF
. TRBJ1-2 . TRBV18 TGTGCCAGCTCACCATATACAGGGTCCTATGGCTACACCTTC CASSPYTGSYGYTF
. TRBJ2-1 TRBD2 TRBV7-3 TGTGCCAGCAGCTCTGGTAGCGGGGGGGAGGGCAATGAGCAGTTCTTC CASSSGSGGEGNEQFF
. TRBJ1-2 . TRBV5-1 TGCGCCAGCAGCTTGACTGGTCCCCTCTATGGCTACACCTTC CASSLTGPLYGYTF
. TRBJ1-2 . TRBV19 TGTGCCAGTGACAGAGGGACTGGGTATGGCTACACCTTC CASDRGTGYGYTF
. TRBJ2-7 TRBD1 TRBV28 TGTGCCAGCAGTTTAGGGGACAGGCGGCTGCGGGAGCAGTACTTC CASSLGDRRLREQYF
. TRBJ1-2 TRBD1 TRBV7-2 TGTGCCAGCAGCTTAGGGACAGGCACTAACTATGGCTACACCTTC CASSLGTGTNYGYTF
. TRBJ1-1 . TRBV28 TGTGCCAGCAGTCCGTCAGAGCTCACTGAAGCTTTCTTT CASSPSELTEAFF
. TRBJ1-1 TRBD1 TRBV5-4 TGTGCCAGCAGCCCGACCGGGGACAGGTCGAACACTGAAGCTTTCTTT CASSPTGDRSNTEAFF
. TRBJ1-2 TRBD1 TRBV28 TGTGCCAGCAGTCCCCGGACAGGGAAGTCCAACTATGGCTACACCTTC CASSPRTGKSNYGYTF
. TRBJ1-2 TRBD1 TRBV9 TGTGCCAGCAGCGTAGACGGCAGGGGGCAGGACTATGGCTACACCTTC CASSVDGRGQDYGYTF
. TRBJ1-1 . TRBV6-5 TGTGCCAGCAGTCGCAAGAACACTGAAGCTTTCTTT CASSRKNTEAFF
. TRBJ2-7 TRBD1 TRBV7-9 TGTGCCAGCAGCTTAGGGGACAGGGGGCTGGACGAGCAGTACTTC CASSLGDRGLDEQYF
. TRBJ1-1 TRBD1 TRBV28 TGTGCCAGCAGTAGAGCCGGGACAGGGGACACTGAAGCTTTCTTT CASSRAGTGDTEAFF
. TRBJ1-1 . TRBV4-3 TGCGCCAGCAGCCGGGGGTTGGGGGCGAGGAACACTGAAGCTTTCTTT CASSRGLGARNTEAFF
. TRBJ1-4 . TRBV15 TGTGCCACCAGCAGACCCCCCGGGACGGCTGCAACTAATGAAAAACTGTTTTTT CATSRPPGTAATNEKLFF
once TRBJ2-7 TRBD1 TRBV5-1 TGCGCCAGCAGCTCCGGGACAGGGGGACCCTACGAGCAGTACTTC CASSSGTGGPYEQYF
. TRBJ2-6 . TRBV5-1 TGCGCCAGCAGCCAAGCGGAAGGCTCTGGGGCCAACGTCCTGACTTTC CASSQAEGSGANVLTF
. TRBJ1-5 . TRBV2 TGTGCCAGCAGAGTGGTCAGCAATCAGCCCCAGCATTTT CASRVVSNQPQHF
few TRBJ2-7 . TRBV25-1 TGTGCCAGCAGTTCAGGGGACGAGCAGTACTTC CASSSGDEQYF
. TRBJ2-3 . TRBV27 TGTGCCAGCAGTTTAGACCCAGATACGCAGTATTTT CASSLDPDTQYF
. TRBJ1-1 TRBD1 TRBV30 TGTGCCTGGAACAGACAGGGGTCCAACACTGAAGCTTTCTTT CAWNRQGSNTEAFF
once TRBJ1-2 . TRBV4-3 TGCGCCAGCAGCCCGGACGGTTCTAACTATGGCTACACCTTC CASSPDGSNYGYTF
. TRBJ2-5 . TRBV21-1 TGTGCCAGCAGCAGGTCGGCTCTTCAAGAGACCCAGTACTTC CASSRSALQETQYF
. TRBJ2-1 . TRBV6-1 TGTGCCAGCAGTGAAGATCCGGGGGAGTCCTACAATGAGCAGTTCTTC CASSEDPGESYNEQFF
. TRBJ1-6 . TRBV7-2 TGTGCCAGCAGCTTTCAGGGCGATAATTCACCCCTCCACTTT CASSFQGDNSPLHF
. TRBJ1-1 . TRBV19 TGTGCCAGTAGAGGGACGGGGGCAAGCACTGAAGCTTTCTTT CASRGTGASTEAFF
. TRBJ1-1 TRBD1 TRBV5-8 TGTGCCAGCAGCTTGGCTCAGGGGGTTTCAGCTTTCTTT CASSLAQGVSAFF
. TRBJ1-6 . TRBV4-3 TGCGCCAGCAGCCAAGAGGGGGGCTGGGGATATAATTCACCCCTCCACTTT CASSQEGGWGYNSPLHF
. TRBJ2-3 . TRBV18 TGTGCCAGCTCACCCGCGGGGAAGACGCAGTATTTT CASSPAGKTQYF
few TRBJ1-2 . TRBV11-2 TGTGCCAGCAGCTTAGAGGAGAATGGCTACACCTTC CASSLEENGYTF
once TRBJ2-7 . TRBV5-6 TGTGCCAGCAACCTAGGTACGGGCGAGCAGTACTTC CASNLGTGEQYF
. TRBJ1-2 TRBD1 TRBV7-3 TGTGCCAGCAGCTTAAGAGGGGGACAGGGTAACTATGGCTACACCTTC CASSLRGGQGNYGYTF
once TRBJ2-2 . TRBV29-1 TGCAGCGTTCTGGACGATACCGGGGAGCTGTTTTTT CSVLDDTGELFF
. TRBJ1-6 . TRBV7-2 TGTGCCAGCAGCCCAACTGCGCAGGGCAGAAGCTATAATTCACCCCTCCACTTT CASSPTAQGRSYNSPLHF
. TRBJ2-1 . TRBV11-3 TGTGCCAGCAGCCTCAGGGCCCGCAGGGGGGGTGAGCAGTTCTTC CASSLRARRGGEQFF
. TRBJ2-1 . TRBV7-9 TGTGCCAGCAGCGGCCCAGGCAATGAGCAGTTCTTC CASSGPGNEQFF
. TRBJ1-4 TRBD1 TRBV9 TGTGCCAGCTCCCCGGGACAGGGAGCAACTAATGAAAAACTGTTTTTT CASSPGQGATNEKLFF
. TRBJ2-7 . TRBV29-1 TGCAGCGTTGGGTGGAGCAGGGGGGGATCCTACGAGCAGTACTTC CSVGWSRGGSYEQYF
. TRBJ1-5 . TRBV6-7 TGTGCCAGCAGTTACAGGACATATAGCAATCAGCCCCAGCATTTT CASSYRTYSNQPQHF